This T cell receptor (beta chain) was obtained from a study of cytomegalovirus exposure and HLA in healthy donors (dated 2017 in TCRdb). Regarding the complete study: An earlier analysis of 587 of the donors reported over 250 Gb of sequence data and 117 million unique TCR beta sequences obtained from 180 million or so T cells. High-throughput TCR immunosequencing, statistical association of individual TCRs with disease status, and machine learning were combined to predict cytomegalovirus infection status. A later genetic analysis took genome-wide SNP genotypes for about 55% of the roughly 700 donors and used that subset as a discovery cohort. Donor age, sex, ethnicity and CMV serostatus were compiled alongside the repertoire data. Both class I and class II loci were covered by HLA typing, at four-digit resolution. Every discovery cohort repertoire had been produced on one sequencing platform. Because of strong linkage in the cohort, five DR-DQ haplotypes were treated as single units for association and clustering. The study profiled the T cell repertoires of 500 to 800 subjects by immunosequencing and related them to cytomegalovirus serostatus. An earlier analysis of 587 of the donors used high-throughput TCR beta sequencing to judge whether each TCR beta V gene segment behaved as functional or pseudogenic. The study aimed to test whether cataloging public T cell receptors could reveal signatures of past pathogen exposure. Rather than using new phenotypic data, the later analysis identified candidate immune exposures from TCR beta sequences and from how often those sequences occurred across donors. Among the approximately 400 genotyped donors, about 85% belonged to the genetic ancestry cluster associated with self-reported Caucasian donors. Typing coverage varied by locus: roughly 620-640 donors for A, B, C, DRB1 and DQB1; around 560 for DQA1; approximately 570 for DPA1; roughly 450 for DPB1. Among 300 to 500 genotyped donors of the cohort, an average of approximately 220,000 unique TCR beta nucleotide sequences was sequenced per donor, of which approximately 18% were non-productive. A later analysis re-analyzed previously published TCR beta repertoires from roughly 600 donors and added high-resolution HLA genotyping to study TCR occurrence patterns. About 300 gigabases of sequencing data and tens of millions of unique TCR sequences were included in an early release covering about 700 HLA-typed donors. A separate validation cohort of 100 to 150 different subjects was used in addition to the approximately 640-subject first cohort.

Regarding this clone: What this receptor recognizes is not known. Qualities for individual bases were not recorded, and no much larger clone is one base off.

Libraries came from the immunoSEQ multiplex PCR assay. The multiplex PCR relied on a mix of 60 forward primers for TCR Vbeta segments and 13 reverse primers for TCR Jbeta segments. A multiplex PCR assay on genomic DNA amplified the CDR3 region of rearranged TCR beta genes. On the Illumina HiSeq System, the amplified TCR beta libraries were sequenced as 87-base-pair reads. The study's processing was this. Across the 670 or so repertoires, a later analysis counted 80 million or so unique TCR beta chains, some 11 million of which were shared by at least two donors. Raw reads were error-corrected and collapsed into unique sequences by a nearest-neighbor algorithm in which closely related sequences were merged to remove PCR and sequencing errors. Alignment of CDR3 sequences to IMGT reference sequences was used to assign V, D and J gene segments. Each retained sequence needed at least a six-nucleotide match to both a V gene segment and a J gene segment. A rearrangement was called productive if the CDR3 had no stop codons and remained in frame with V and J, and every other rearrangement was called non-productive. CDR3 was defined by IMGT convention, running from the second conserved V-encoded cysteine to the conserved J-encoded phenylalanine. In an earlier analysis of around 570 of the donors, sequences lacking an unambiguous match to a single V gene segment were excluded. In an earlier analysis of approximately 550 of the donors, V segments were called functional above 56.7% productive rearrangements and were called segregating when the between-donor standard deviation exceeded 5%. A statistical classification framework was developed to diagnose cytomegalovirus status using the catalog of TCR beta chain sequences. In a later analysis, TCR nucleotide sequences were compared against IMGT/GENE-DB human TR gene sequences so that V and J genes could be assigned. The TCRdist pipeline was used in a later analysis to assign CDR3 sequences and most-parsimonious VDJ recombination scenarios. In a later analysis, every TCR beta chain was defined by the combination of its CDR3 amino acid sequence and its V-gene family, and reads without a unique V-gene family were dropped. In a later analysis, 450 to 600 highly shared, low-generation-probability nucleotide sequences were removed to address suspected cross-contamination and a sequencing artifact. In a later analysis, a clonal expansion index for each public chain was calculated from normalized within-repertoire ranks of inferred template counts. In a later analysis, generation probabilities were computed with a VDJ recombination model fitted to out-of-frame rearrangements, and the resulting probabilities were checked against IGoR. In a later analysis, hypergeometric tests were used to score TCR-TCR, TCR-HLA and TCR-CMV co-occurrence, with a repertoire-size bias correction applied to TCR pairs. To estimate false discovery rates, a later analysis permuted the HLA or CMV assignments 20 times. In a later analysis, co-occurring TCRs were grouped with DBSCAN, and TCRdist sequence similarity was added when clustering was performed within HLA-allele-positive subsets. Repertoires with fewer than 30,000 or more than 120,000 public chains, plus five repertoires with anomalous nucleotide sharing, were excluded from co-occurrence clustering. TCRdb stores this immuneACCESS table with in-frame sequences only. Part of the clones is absent; in the studies checked, under half of the shortfall reflects unresolved V genes, and no reason is known for the rest. That table gives V, J and clone size, and the DNA gave D and trimming. This sample lists tens of thousands of clones; around three fifths were detected once. The ten largest account for about 15% of the sample.

The cohort comprised under 700 healthy bone marrow donors. Cohort members were all nominally healthy when sampled, although unrecorded immune exposures were likely present. The donor tested CMV seropositive, placing the donor among the roughly 300 seropositive members of the cohort. Every donor gave a peripheral blood sample, and the peripheral blood mononuclear cells from that sample were used for TCR beta sequencing. The Qiagen DNeasy Blood Extraction Kit was used to extract genomic DNA from the blood cell samples. Results the study describes overall, beyond this receptor: In a later analysis, several top co-occurrence clusters were reported to appear linked to parvovirus B19, influenza, CMV and Epstein-Barr virus. It was suggested by the authors that the approach could potentially be generalized to other disease states and immunological phenotypes. When HLA alleles, especially DR and DQ, strongly co-occurred, attributing TCR associations to individual alleles was difficult. Three of the identified cytomegalovirus-associated TCR beta chains were confirmed in vitro to be specific for cytomegalovirus antigens. In a later analysis, TCR association rates were found to vary across HLA loci, with the most associated TCRs seen for DRB1 alleles and the fewest for HLA-C alleles. Some IMGT-functional V segments, including TRBV6-2 and TRBV6-3, could not be told apart with the 87-base-pair reads, so those segments were excluded. For the cohort, immune exposure information was limited to CMV serostatus. Only TCR beta chains were sequenced in this cohort, and the absence of alpha or paired-chain data limited detectable features. In a later analysis, HLA-associated TCR beta chains showed more clonal expansion and lower generation probabilities than non-associated chains that were equally common. Specific HLA alleles were associated with more than 15,000 TCR beta sequences at a false discovery rate of 0.05 in a later analysis. According to a later genetic analysis, donors in an Asian-associated ancestry cluster had fewer N-insertions in productive TCRs than the roughly 670-donor mean. The classifier was reported to diagnose cytomegalovirus status with high specificity and sensitivity in both the original cohort and the validation cohort. Sequencing depth was assumed to be roughly uniform across donors in the presence/absence analyses, though that assumption may not hold. In an earlier analysis of some 540 of the donors, most TCR beta V segments appeared in productive rearrangements about 87% or about 30% of the time, broadly matching IMGT annotations. Because counts were too low, around 17 rarely observed V segments, including chromosome 9 orphons, were left out of the earlier analysis of several hundred of the donors. Most TCR sequences were seen in very few donors, while some public TCRs were found in many individuals. Correlated functional status among segregating V segments might reflect linkage disequilibrium, but an unknown experimental factor could not be ruled out. In a later genetic analysis, a missense DCLRE1C variant was associated with V-gene and J-gene trimming of TCR beta chains, and the association was replicated in an independent cohort. A later analysis found that most CMV-associated TCR beta chains appeared HLA-restricted, with HLA associations seemingly driven largely by CMV exposure. A group of highly shared sequence variants was considered likely to be a technical artifact of the sequencing pipeline. Because HLA typing was unavailable for some donors at each locus, only the typed subset was used in association tests. The study gave a list of over 150 TCR beta chains associated with cytomegalovirus. A further reported finding was that TCR beta sequences accurately predicted the HLA-A and HLA-B alleles for most subjects in the first cohort.

The CDR3 has 15 amino acids, counting the end cysteine and phenylalanine. The CDR3 DNA has 45 bases and is translated from base 1. V is reduced by 4 bases and J by 1 base, leaving a spacing of 11 bases between them. The germline V gene (reference sequence) sets CDR1 to SEHNR and CDR2 to FQNEAQ. The clonotype was recovered from a woman aged 40 to 49 in good health and CMV-seropositive. This chain joins TRBV7-9 to TRBJ2-1; a weak D assignment points to TRBD1 (6 bases agree). Specimen: PBMCs. Here is the DNA: TGTGCCAGCAGCTGGTCAAGGGGGTCCTACAATGAGCAGTTCTTC. Its translation is CASSWSRGSYNEQFF.